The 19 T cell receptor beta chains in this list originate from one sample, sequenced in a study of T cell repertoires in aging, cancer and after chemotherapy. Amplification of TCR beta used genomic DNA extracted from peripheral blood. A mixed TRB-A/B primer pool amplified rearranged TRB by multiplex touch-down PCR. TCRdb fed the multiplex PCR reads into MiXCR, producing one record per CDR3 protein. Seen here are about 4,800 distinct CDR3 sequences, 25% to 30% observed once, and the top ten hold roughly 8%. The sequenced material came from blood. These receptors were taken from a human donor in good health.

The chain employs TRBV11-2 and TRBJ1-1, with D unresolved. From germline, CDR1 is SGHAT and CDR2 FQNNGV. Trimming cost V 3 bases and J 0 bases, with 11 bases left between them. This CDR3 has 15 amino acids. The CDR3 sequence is CASSFASSMNTEAFF. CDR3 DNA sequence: TGTGCCAGCAGCTTTGCGAGCAGCATGAACACTGAAGCTTTCTTT.

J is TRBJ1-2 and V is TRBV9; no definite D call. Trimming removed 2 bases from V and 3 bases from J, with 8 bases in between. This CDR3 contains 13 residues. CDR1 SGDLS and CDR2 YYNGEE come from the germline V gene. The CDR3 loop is CASSVQPYYGYTF. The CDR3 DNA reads TGTGCCAGCAGCGTTCAGCCATACTATGGCTACACCTTC.

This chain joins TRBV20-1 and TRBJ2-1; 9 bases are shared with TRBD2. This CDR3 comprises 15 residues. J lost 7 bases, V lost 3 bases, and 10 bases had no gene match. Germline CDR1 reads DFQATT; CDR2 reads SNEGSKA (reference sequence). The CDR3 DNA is TGCAGTGCTAGTGGAGAGAGACTAGCGGTGAATGAGCAGTTCTTC. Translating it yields CSASGERLAVNEQFF.

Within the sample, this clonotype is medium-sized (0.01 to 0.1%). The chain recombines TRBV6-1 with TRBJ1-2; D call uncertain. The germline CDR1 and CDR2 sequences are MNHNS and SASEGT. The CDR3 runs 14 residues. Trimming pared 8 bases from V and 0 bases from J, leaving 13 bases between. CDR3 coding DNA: TGTGCCAGCCTTACGGACGGAGCTAACTATGGCTACACCTTC. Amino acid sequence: CASLTDGANYGYTF.

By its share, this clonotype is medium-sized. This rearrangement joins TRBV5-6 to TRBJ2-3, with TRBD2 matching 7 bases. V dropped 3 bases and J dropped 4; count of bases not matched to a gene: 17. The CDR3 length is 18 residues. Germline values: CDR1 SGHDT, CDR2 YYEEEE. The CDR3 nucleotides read TGTGCCAGCAGCTCCCTAATCAACCGGGACTATGTAGCAGATACGCAGTATTTT. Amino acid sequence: CASSSLINRDYVADTQYF.

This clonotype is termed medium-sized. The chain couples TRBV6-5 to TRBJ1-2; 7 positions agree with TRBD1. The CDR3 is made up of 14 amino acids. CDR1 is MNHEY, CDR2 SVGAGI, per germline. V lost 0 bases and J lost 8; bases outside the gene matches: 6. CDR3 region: CASSYSRGLGGYTF. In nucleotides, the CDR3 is TGTGCCAGCAGTTACTCGAGGGGGCTGGGGGGCTACACCTTC.

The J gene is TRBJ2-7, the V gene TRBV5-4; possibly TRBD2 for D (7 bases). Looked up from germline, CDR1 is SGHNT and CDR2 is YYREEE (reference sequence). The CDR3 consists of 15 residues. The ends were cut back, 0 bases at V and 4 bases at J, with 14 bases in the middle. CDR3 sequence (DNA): TGTGCCAGCAGCTTGGGGGGGGGCCTAAAATACGAGCAGTACTTC. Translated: CASSLGGGLKYEQYF.

This CDR3 reads CASSWDRGNGGNQPQHF. The CDR3 DNA is TGTGCCAGCAGCTGGGACAGGGGGAATGGTGGCAATCAGCCCCAGCATTTT. V gene TRBV7-3 combines with J gene TRBJ1-5; 11 bases match TRBD1. This CDR3 has 17 amino acids. The germline CDR1 and CDR2 sequences are SGHTA and FQGTGA. Germline trimming cut 4 bases from V and 2 bases from J; bases unmatched to any gene: 7.

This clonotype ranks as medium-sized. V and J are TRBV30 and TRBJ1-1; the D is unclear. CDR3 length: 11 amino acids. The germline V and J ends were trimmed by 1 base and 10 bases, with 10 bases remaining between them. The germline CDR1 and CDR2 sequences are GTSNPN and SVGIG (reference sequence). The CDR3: CAWSETEGAFF. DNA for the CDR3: TGTGCCTGGAGTGAAACAGAGGGAGCTTTCTTT.

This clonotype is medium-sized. The CDR3 sequence is CASSYVAGNSPLHF. Here the CDR3 DNA reads TGTGCCAGCAGTTACGTTGCGGGGAATTCACCCCTCCACTTT. J is TRBJ1-6 and V is TRBV6-2 or TRBV6-3; D is ambiguous. This CDR3 is 14 amino acids long. Germline CDR1 MNHEY, CDR2 SVGEGT. The V end lost 2 bases, the J end lost 7 bases, and 9 bases lay between the germline ends.

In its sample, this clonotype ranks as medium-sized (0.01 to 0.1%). The CDR3 nucleotides are TGTGCCACCAGCACTCGAACGACTCCGACAGGCTCTAATTCACCCCTCCACTTT. Translation gives CATSTRTTPTGSNSPLHF. The gene calls are TRBV15 and TRBJ1-6; D is possibly TRBD1 (6 bases). V gave up 4 bases and J gave up 6 bases, with 22 bases separating them. The germline gives CDR1 LNHNV, CDR2 YYDKDF (reference sequence). The CDR3 length is 18 residues.

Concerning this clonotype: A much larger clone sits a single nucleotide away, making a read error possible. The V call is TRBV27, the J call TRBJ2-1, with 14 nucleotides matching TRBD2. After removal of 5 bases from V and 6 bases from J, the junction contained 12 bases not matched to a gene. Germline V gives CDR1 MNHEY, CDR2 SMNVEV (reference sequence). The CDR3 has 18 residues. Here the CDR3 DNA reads TGTGCCAGCAGTGCCCGCCTCCCGGGACTAGCGGGGGTCAATGAGCAGTTCTTC. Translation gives CASSARLPGLAGVNEQFF.

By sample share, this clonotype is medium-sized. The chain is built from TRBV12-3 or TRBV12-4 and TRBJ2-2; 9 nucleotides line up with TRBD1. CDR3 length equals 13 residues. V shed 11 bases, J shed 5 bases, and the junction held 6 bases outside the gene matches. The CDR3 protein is CAVQGAGTGELFF. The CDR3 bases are TGTGCCGTACAGGGGGCAGGGACCGGGGAGCTGTTTTTT.

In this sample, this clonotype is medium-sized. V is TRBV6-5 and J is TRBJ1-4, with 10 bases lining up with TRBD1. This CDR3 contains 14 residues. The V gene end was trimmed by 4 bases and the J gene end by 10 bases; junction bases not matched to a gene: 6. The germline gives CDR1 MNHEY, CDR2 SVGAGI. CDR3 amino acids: CASSSDRGRVKLFF. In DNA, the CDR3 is TGTGCCAGCAGTTCCGACAGGGGGCGCGTAAAACTGTTTTTT.

The CDR3 sequence: CASRRSLGSEAFF. The CDR3 DNA reads TGTGCCAGCAGGCGGTCTCTGGGGTCTGAAGCTTTCTTT. V usage is TRBV11-1 and J usage is TRBJ1-1, with no clear D. The CDR3 is 13 amino acids. V was trimmed by 6 bases and J by 6 bases, leaving 14 bases between them. The germline gives CDR1 SGHAT, CDR2 FQDESV (reference sequence).

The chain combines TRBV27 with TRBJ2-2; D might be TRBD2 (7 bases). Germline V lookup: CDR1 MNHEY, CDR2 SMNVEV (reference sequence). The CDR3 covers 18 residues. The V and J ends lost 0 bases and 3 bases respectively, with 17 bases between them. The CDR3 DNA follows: TGTGCCAGCAGTTTATCCCATGCGGGGGCGGACGACACCGGGGAGCTGTTTTTT. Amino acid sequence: CASSLSHAGADDTGELFF.

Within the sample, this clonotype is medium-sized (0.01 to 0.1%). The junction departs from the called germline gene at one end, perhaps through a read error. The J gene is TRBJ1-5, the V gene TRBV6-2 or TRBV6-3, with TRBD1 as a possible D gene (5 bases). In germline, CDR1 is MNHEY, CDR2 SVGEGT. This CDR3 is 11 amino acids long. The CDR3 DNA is TGTGCCAGCAGTTACGGGACGGTAGGGTATTTT. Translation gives CASSYGTVGYF.

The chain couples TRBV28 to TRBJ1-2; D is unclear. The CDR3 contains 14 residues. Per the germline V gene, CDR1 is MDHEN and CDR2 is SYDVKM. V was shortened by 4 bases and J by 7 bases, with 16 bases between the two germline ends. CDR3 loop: CASSYSLEGFGYTF. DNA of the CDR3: TGTGCCAGCAGTTACAGCCTAGAGGGCTTTGGCTACACCTTC.

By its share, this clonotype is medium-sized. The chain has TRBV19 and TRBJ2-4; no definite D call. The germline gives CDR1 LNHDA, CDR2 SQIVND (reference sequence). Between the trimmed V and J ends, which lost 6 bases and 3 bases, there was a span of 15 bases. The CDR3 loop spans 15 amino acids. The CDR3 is CASSQQLPLKNIQYF. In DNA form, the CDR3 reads TGTGCCAGTAGCCAACAGTTACCACTCAAAAACATTCAGTACTTC.